This TCR beta chain comes out of a study of cytomegalovirus exposure and HLA in healthy donors. About the research overall: The same platform used for the 666 first-cohort repertoires was also used for the approximately 120 validation repertoires, as a later analysis reported.

Worth noting for this clone: Its specificity is unknown.

Sequencing was performed with immunoSEQ multiplex PCR; in TCRdb, only in-frame clones are kept and a portion is missing. The sample records about 140,000 clones, 84% being singletons. Germline V gene sequence: CDR1 SEHNR, CDR2 FQNEAQ (reference sequence). This CDR3 comprises 15 residues. V was clipped by 1 base and J by 6 bases, with 10 bases between them. The study, taken as a whole, reports: In vitro confirmation showed three CMV-associated chains to be CMV antigen specific. In the 120 validation repertoires, approximately 94% of cluster scores exceeded 0, per a later analysis. Rare TCR sequences dominated, though some public TCRs recurred in many donors.

This clonotype was obtained from a woman aged 25-40 years in good health and CMV-seronegative. What was sequenced was PBMCs. The rearrangement joins TRBV7-9 to TRBJ1-6; D call uncertain. The CDR3 is CASSLDAERNSPLHF. The CDR3 DNA reads as TGTGCCAGCAGCTTAGACGCAGAGCGTAATTCACCCCTCCACTTT.